This T cell receptor beta chain comes out of a study of T cell responses to AZD1222 COVID-19 vaccine. Background on the study: Second-dose schedules of about 4 or about 12 weeks were combined. General study points: The donors showed a predominance of white British ancestry and of females, with possible underestimation of clonal diversity. CD4 TCRs covered the whole spike, strongest at regions 160-218 and 743-854.

On this clone: Its antigen is as yet unknown.

This table comes from immunoSEQ multiplex PCR, and its TCRdb copy is limited to in-frame clones, with some not included. The table has under 150,000 clones, approximately 90% seen once. Deletions cut 7 bases from V and 4 bases from J, with 8 bases between. Germline V gives CDR1 SQVTM, CDR2 ANQGSEA. This CDR3 is built from 11 residues. The sample consisted of peripheral blood, taken on day 0 of AZD1222 vaccination. The V and J genes are TRBV29-1 and TRBJ1-3; possible D gene TRBD1, 5 bases. This sequence was found in an adult in good health. Here the CDR3 DNA reads TGCAGCGCCGGGACGGGAAACACCATATATTTT. Residues: CSAGTGNTIYF.